These 15 T cell receptor beta chains came from one sample sequenced in a study of cytomegalovirus exposure and HLA in healthy donors. Assay: immunoSEQ multiplex PCR; the TCRdb copy retains only in-frame clones and omits some. The table includes roughly 100,000 clones, about 88% detected once. Sequencing input: PBMCs. All receptors come from a woman aged 18-29 years in good health and CMV-seropositive.

The chain combines TRBV11-2 with TRBJ2-5, with 9 bases matching TRBD2. From germline, CDR1 is SGHAT and CDR2 FQNNGV. The CDR3 is made up of 14 amino acids. J was trimmed by 6 bases and V by 3 bases; bases with no gene match: 5. CDR3 sequence: CASSLVAGEKTQYF. The CDR3 region has the DNA TGTGCCAGCAGCTTGGTAGCGGGGGAAAAGACCCAGTACTTC.

The chain couples TRBV13 to TRBJ1-1; 7 bases align to TRBD1. Losses at the gene ends were 5 bases for V and 5 bases for J; bases not matched to a gene: 8. CDR1 is PRHDT, CDR2 FYEKMQ, per germline (reference sequence). The CDR3 is made up of 14 amino acids. The CDR3 nucleotides are TGTGCCAGCAGCCCAAGACAGGGTGGTACTGAAGCTTTCTTT. It is translated as CASSPRQGGTEAFF.

The V gene is TRBV27, the J gene TRBJ1-5, with no clear D. This CDR3 has 13 residues. Germline assignment: CDR1 MNHEY and CDR2 SMNVEV (reference sequence). The ends were cut back, 2 bases at V and 3 bases at J, with 5 bases in the middle. In nucleotides, the CDR3 is TGTGCCAGCAGTTTACAGGCCAATCAGCCCCAGCATTTT. Its translation: CASSLQANQPQHF.

This clone was observed a handful of times. The chain carries TRBV9 and TRBJ1-2; 9 bases map to TRBD1. CDR3 length equals 15 residues. Germline V gene sequence: CDR1 SGDLS, CDR2 YYNGEE. Unmatched junction bases numbered 11, after V lost 4 bases and J lost 7 bases. This CDR3 reads CASSPAGTGSFGYTF. Written as DNA, the CDR3 is TGTGCCAGCAGCCCGGCCGGGACAGGGTCGTTTGGCTACACCTTC.

The chain links TRBV6-5 to TRBJ2-2, with TRBD1 identical over 7 bases. CDR1 is MNHEY, CDR2 SVGAGI, per germline. J gave up 7 bases and V 0 bases, and 5 bases lay outside the gene matches. CDR3 length equals 15 residues. The CDR3 loop is CASSYSTGSGGELFF. The CDR3 bases are TGTGCCAGCAGTTACTCGACAGGGAGTGGCGGGGAGCTGTTTTTT.

The V gene is TRBV4-1, the J gene TRBJ2-3; 7 bases match TRBD2. Looked up from germline, CDR1 is MGHRA and CDR2 is YSYEKL. The CDR3 consists of 20 residues. Trimming at V came to 2 bases and at J to 2 bases, leaving 19 bases not matched to a gene. The CDR3 DNA reads TGCGCCAGCAGCCAACCGAGTCTTTCCGGGACTACTAAACCCACAGATACGCAGTATTTT. Translation: CASSQPSLSGTTKPTDTQYF.

The V and J genes are TRBV28 and TRBJ2-2, with D hard to call. The germline V gene encodes CDR1 MDHEN and CDR2 SYDVKM. The CDR3 has 14 amino acids. V was trimmed by 4 bases and J by 0 bases, leaving 6 bases between them. CDR3 amino acids: CASSSAANTGELFF. DNA of the CDR3: TGTGCCAGCAGTTCCGCGGCGAACACCGGGGAGCTGTTTTTT.

The rearrangement uses TRBV29-1 and TRBJ1-1; D is unresolved. This CDR3 comprises 11 residues. With 4 bases removed from V and 5 bases from J, the gap between germline ends came to 8 bases. Germline V gene lookup returns CDR1 SQVTM and CDR2 ANQGSEA. The CDR3 DNA sequence: TGCAGCGTTGTAAAGCGGACTGAAGCTTTCTTT. Amino acids: CSVVKRTEAFF.

The chain couples TRBV7-9 to TRBJ2-1; D perhaps matches TRBD2 (5 bases). In germline, CDR1 is SEHNR, CDR2 FQNEAQ (reference sequence). Trimming cost V 7 bases and J 4 bases, with 17 bases left between them. The CDR3 is 15 amino acids. The CDR3 loop is CASTRSGSTYNEQFF. In nucleotides, the CDR3 is TGTGCCAGCACCCGAAGCGGCTCTACTTACAATGAGCAGTTCTTC.

The chain uses TRBV28 and TRBJ2-7; TRBD1 aligns across 12 bases. With V trimmed by 6 bases and J by 11 bases, 8 bases remained unmatched. CDR1 MDHEN and CDR2 SYDVKM come from the germline V gene. The CDR3 is 13 residues long. In DNA, the CDR3 is TGTGCCAGCAGATCCGGGACAGGGGGCGGGGAGTACTTC. Its protein product is CASRSGTGGGEYF.

The CDR3 DNA sequence: TGTGCCAGCAGTAGGGGAATCTATGGCTACACCTTC. This sequence encodes CASSRGIYGYTF. The chain employs TRBV28 and TRBJ1-2; D is possibly TRBD1 (5 bases). V was trimmed by 5 bases and J by 4 bases, leaving 8 bases between them. Looked up from germline, CDR1 is MDHEN and CDR2 is SYDVKM. There are 12 residues in the CDR3.

J is TRBJ2-3 and V is TRBV5-6; maybe TRBD2 (6 bases). The CDR3 runs to 14 residues. Trimming stripped 4 bases from V and 2 bases from J, with 11 bases between. Germline CDR1 SGHDT, CDR2 YYEEEE. The CDR3 reads CASSTSSVTDTQYF. CDR3 coding DNA: TGTGCCAGCAGCACTAGCTCCGTCACAGATACGCAGTATTTT.

V is TRBV30 and J is TRBJ2-2, with 7 bases fitting TRBD1. The germline CDR1 and CDR2 sequences are GTSNPN and SVGIG (reference sequence). The CDR3 has 15 residues. V trimming: 5 bases; J trimming: 4 bases; junction bases outside the gene matches: 10. The CDR3 DNA follows: TGTGCCTGGTCCTCTTGGGACAGTATCACCGGGGAGCTGTTTTTT. It encodes CAWSSWDSITGELFF.

The chain employs TRBV18 and TRBJ2-2; D may be TRBD2 (5 bases). V lost 3 bases and J lost 1, with 9 bases in between. Germline V gene data show CDR1 as KGHSH and CDR2 as LQKENI. This CDR3 spans 15 amino acids. CDR3 loop: CASSPAGMNTGELFF. The CDR3 nucleotides are TGTGCCAGCTCACCGGCCGGGATGAACACCGGGGAGCTGTTTTTT.

This chain connects TRBV7-6 to TRBJ2-6, with D hard to call. Germline lookup yields CDR1 SGHVS and CDR2 FNYEAQ. V lost 3 bases and J 0 bases, leaving 6 bases between the germline ends. The length of the CDR3 is 15 residues. The CDR3 loop reads CASSFSVSGANVLTF. CDR3 nucleotide sequence: TGTGCCAGCAGCTTTTCGGTCTCTGGGGCCAACGTCCTGACTTTC.